Listed below are T cell receptor beta chains from one sample, sequenced in a study of T-cell reconstitution after alpha-beta-depleted transplantation in children. TCRdb recomputed calls from the PCR reads with MiXCR, one row per CDR3 protein. The table lists about 600,000 distinct CDR3 sequences, 20% to 25% of them singletons. Sequenced here: PBMCs, mostly from graft donor cells, sampled 360 days after TCRalphabeta/CD19-depleted stem cell transplant. The source is a boy in the first two years of life who had a stem cell transplant for acute myeloid leukemia, so the T cells may come from the graft donor. Both conserved end residues are part of each CDR3. D genes are given only for firm matches. Rows may omit the clone size; those that give it use once, few, many or a size class.

>TRBD1|TRBJ2-7|TRBV7-2|-
CASSLGGTGLSYEQYF
TGTGCCAGCAGCTTAGGCGGGACAGGCCTATCCTACGAGCAGTACTTC
>-|TRBJ2-3|TRBV6-5|-
CASSPAMDTQYF
TGTGCCAGCTCTCCTGCCATGGATACGCAGTATTTT
>TRBD1|TRBJ2-3|TRBV25-1|-
CASSEDDRERTDTQYF
TGTGCCAGCAGTGAGGACGACAGGGAGAGGACAGATACGCAGTATTTT
>-|TRBJ2-5|TRBV2|many
CASRAGRQETQYF
TGTGCCAGCAGGGCGGGGCGCCAAGAGACCCAGTACTTC
>-|TRBJ2-1|TRBV20-1|-
CSAREQTLRAQFF
TGCAGTGCTAGGGAACAGACACTCCGGGCGCAGTTCTTC
>TRBD2|TRBJ2-1|TRBV15|-
CATSSRASGLVNEQFF
TGTGCCACCAGCAGTCGGGCTAGCGGGTTAGTGAATGAGCAGTTCTTC
>-|TRBJ2-5|TRBV6-5|few
CASSYSYGGETQYF
TGTGCCAGCAGTTACTCGTACGGAGGGGAGACCCAGTACTTC
>-|TRBJ1-4|TRBV12-3/TRBV12-4|-
CASSFKDSDEKLFF
TGTGCCAGCAGTTTCAAGGACTCGGATGAAAAACTGTTTTTT
>-|TRBJ2-1|TRBV11-2|-
CASSSGQQFF
TGTGCCAGCAGCTCGGGACAGCAGTTCTTC
>-|TRBJ1-2|TRBV12-3/TRBV12-4|-
CASSLSQGLYGYTF
TGTGCCAGCAGTTTGTCTCAGGGCCTCTATGGCTACACCTTC
>TRBD2|TRBJ2-6|TRBV15|few
CATSRDWLAGPSGANVLTF
TGTGCCACCAGCAGAGATTGGCTAGCGGGACCCTCTGGGGCCAACGTCCTGACTTTC
>-|TRBJ1-2|TRBV12-3/TRBV12-4|few
CASSLAGGRLDYGYTF
TGTGCCAGCAGTTTAGCGGGGGGACGGTTGGACTATGGCTACACCTTC
>TRBD1|TRBJ1-1|TRBV3-1|-
CASSQQGDYTEAFF
TGTGCCAGCAGCCAACAGGGGGACTACACTGAAGCTTTCTTT
>-|TRBJ1-6|TRBV20-1|-
CSASGRLRWDNSPLHF
TGCAGTGCTAGCGGCAGATTAAGATGGGATAATTCACCCCTCCACTTT
>-|TRBJ2-3|TRBV12-3/TRBV12-4|many
CASRARGTDTQYF
TGTGCCAGCAGAGCAAGGGGAACAGATACGCAGTATTTT
>-|TRBJ1-6|TRBV20-1|few
CSARAERGRGGSYNSPLHF
TGCAGTGCTAGAGCCGAAAGGGGAAGGGGCGGGTCCTATAATTCACCCCTCCACTTT
>-|TRBJ2-1|TRBV20-1|few
CSARLPGLEYNEQFF
TGCAGTGCTAGACTCCCGGGACTGGAATACAATGAGCAGTTCTTC
>-|TRBJ2-5|TRBV28|-
CASSPRGGRWGMIGETQYF
TGTGCCAGCAGTCCACGAGGAGGGAGGTGGGGGATGATCGGAGAGACCCAGTACTTC
>-|TRBJ1-5|TRBV20-1|-
CSASRGLANQPQHF
TGCAGTGCTAGTAGGGGGTTGGCCAATCAGCCCCAGCATTTT
>-|TRBJ2-5|TRBV6-2/TRBV6-3|-
CASSYSRKTQYF
TGTGCCAGCAGCTACTCGCGAAAGACCCAGTACTTC
>-|TRBJ1-1|TRBV20-1|-
CSARARQGVEAFF
TGCAGTGCTAGAGCCCGGCAGGGCGTTGAAGCTTTCTTT
>TRBD1|TRBJ2-7|TRBV12-5|few
CASGLGDRGSDEQYF
TGTGCTAGTGGTTTGGGGGACAGGGGGAGCGACGAGCAGTACTTC
>-|TRBJ2-1|TRBV2|-
CAFCPFLPRGGAWHNEQFF
TGTGCCTTCTGTCCATTTCTCCCTCGCGGGGGCGCTTGGCACAATGAGCAGTTCTTC
>-|TRBJ2-6|TRBV11-2|few
CASSLVAGSLSGANVLTF
TGTGCCAGCAGCTTAGTGGCAGGGTCCCTCTCTGGGGCCAACGTCCTGACTTTC
>-|TRBJ1-5|TRBV4-2|-
CASSQESQVKGPQHF
TGTGCCAGCAGCCAAGAGTCCCAGGTCAAGGGGCCCCAGCATTTT
>TRBD1|TRBJ2-1|TRBV20-1|-
CSARRTGILNEQFF
TGCAGTGCTAGAAGGACAGGAATTCTGAATGAGCAGTTCTTC
>TRBD1|TRBJ1-3|TRBV14|many
CASSHLPGQGSHTIYF
TGTGCCAGCAGCCACTTACCGGGACAGGGGAGTCACACCATATATTTT
>-|TRBJ1-1|TRBV10-3|-
CAISGVGEAFF
TGTGCCATCAGCGGAGTGGGTGAAGCTTTCTTT
>TRBD1|TRBJ1-2|TRBV29-1|few
CSVGGTGAWNYGYTF
TGCAGCGTCGGGGGGACAGGGGCCTGGAACTATGGCTACACCTTC
>-|TRBJ1-1|TRBV4-3|-
CASSQGQRGTEAFF
TGCGCCAGCAGCCAAGGACAGCGGGGCACTGAAGCTTTCTTT